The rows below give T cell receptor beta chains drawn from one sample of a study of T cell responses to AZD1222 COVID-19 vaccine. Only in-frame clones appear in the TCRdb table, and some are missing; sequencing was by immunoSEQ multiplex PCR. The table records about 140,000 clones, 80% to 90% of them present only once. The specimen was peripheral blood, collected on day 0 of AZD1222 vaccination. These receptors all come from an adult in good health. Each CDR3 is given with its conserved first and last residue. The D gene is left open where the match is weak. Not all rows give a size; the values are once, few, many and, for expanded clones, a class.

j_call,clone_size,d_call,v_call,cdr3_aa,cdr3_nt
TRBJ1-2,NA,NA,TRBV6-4,CASSSSRDAEGYTF,TGTGCCAGCAGTTCGTCTCGGGACGCAGAAGGCTACACCTTC
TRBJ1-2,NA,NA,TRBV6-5,CASRRRDGFNYGYTF,TGTGCCAGCAGGCGCCGGGACGGCTTTAACTATGGCTACACCTTC
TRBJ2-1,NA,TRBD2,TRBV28,CASSLMGLGLNEQFF,TGTGCCAGCAGTTTAATGGGACTAGGGCTCAATGAGCAGTTCTTC
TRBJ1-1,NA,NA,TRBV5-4,CASSPQVNTEAFF,TGTGCCAGCAGCCCTCAGGTTAACACTGAAGCTTTCTTT
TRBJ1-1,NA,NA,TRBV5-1,CASSLWQGTEAFF,TGCGCCAGCAGCCTATGGCAGGGCACTGAAGCTTTCTTT
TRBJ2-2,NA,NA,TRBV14,CASSQLSRGGELFF,TGTGCCAGCAGCCAATTAAGCAGAGGTGGGGAGCTGTTTTTT
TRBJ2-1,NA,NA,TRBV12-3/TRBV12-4,CASSLRYNEQFF,TGTGCCAGCAGTTTACGGTACAATGAGCAGTTCTTC
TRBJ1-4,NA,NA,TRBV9,CASSADMDTNEKLFF,TGTGCCAGCAGCGCAGACATGGACACTAATGAAAAACTGTTTTTT
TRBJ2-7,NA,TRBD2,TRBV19,CASSPIAGGTYEQYF,TGTGCCAGTAGTCCTATAGCGGGAGGAACCTACGAGCAGTACTTC
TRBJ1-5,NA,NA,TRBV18,CASSIVANNQPQHF,TGTGCCAGCTCGATAGTCGCTAACAATCAGCCCCAGCATTTT
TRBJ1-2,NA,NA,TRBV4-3,CASSQDPLGLYGYTF,TGCGCCAGCAGCCAAGATCCCCTTGGCCTTTATGGCTACACCTTC
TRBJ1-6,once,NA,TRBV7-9,CASSLDIPNSPLHF,TGTGCCAGCAGCTTAGACATTCCTAATTCACCCCTCCACTTT
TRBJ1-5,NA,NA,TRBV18,CASSPGSEQPQHF,TGTGCCAGCTCACCAGGGTCGGAGCAGCCCCAGCATTTT
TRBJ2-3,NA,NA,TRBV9,CASSVAADTQYF,TGTGCCAGCAGCGTAGCTGCAGATACGCAGTATTTT